The entry below gives a single T cell receptor beta chain sequence along with its context. The target antigen is unknown. The CDR3 has 15 residues. Germline assignment: CDR1 MNHNY and CDR2 SVGAGI (reference sequence). Trimming at V came to 6 bases and at J to 3 bases, leaving 7 bases not matched to a gene. These data belong to a study of T cell repertoires in cytomegalovirus infection. In the study overall: The authors relied on CMV epitopes, both recently identified HLA-C-restricted and well-studied HLA-B-restricted. Based on public TCR beta signatures, there were indications of CMV infection and of a matching HLA type.

Findings and limits, study-wide: Clonotypes of TCR beta that were HLA-C-restricted and CMV-specific dominated the ex vivo response. Cumulative public TCR beta family frequency identified carriers of CMV plus the relevant HLA.

TCRdb used MiXCR to reprocess the reads, holding one entry per CDR3 protein. The sample records approximately 730,000 distinct CDR3 sequences, approximately 32% being singletons. The TCR was taken from a human donor in good health (CMV status not recorded). Some clones in this sample may be carry-over from other donors' samples. The chain recombines TRBV6-6 with TRBJ1-5; 8 nucleotides align to TRBD1. The sequencing here drew on cultured CD8+ T cells from PBMCs, taken from culture after CMV antigen stimulation. The CDR3 DNA sequence: TGTGCCAGCAGACCGGACAGGGTTGACAATCAGCCCCAGCATTTT. It yields the protein CASRPDRVDNQPQHF.